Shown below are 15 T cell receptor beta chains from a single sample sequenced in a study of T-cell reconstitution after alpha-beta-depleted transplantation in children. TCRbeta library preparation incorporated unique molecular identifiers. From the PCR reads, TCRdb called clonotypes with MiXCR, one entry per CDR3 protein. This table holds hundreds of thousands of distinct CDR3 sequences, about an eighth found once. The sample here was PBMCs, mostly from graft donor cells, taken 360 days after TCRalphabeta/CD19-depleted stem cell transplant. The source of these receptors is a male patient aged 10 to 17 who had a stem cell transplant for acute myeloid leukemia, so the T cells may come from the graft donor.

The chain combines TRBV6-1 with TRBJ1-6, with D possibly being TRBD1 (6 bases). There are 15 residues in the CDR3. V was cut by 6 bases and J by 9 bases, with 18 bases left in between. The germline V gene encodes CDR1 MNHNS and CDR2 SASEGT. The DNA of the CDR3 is TGTGCCAGCAGCCAGAGGGGCAGGGGCACTTCACCCCTCCACTTT. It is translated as CASSQRGRGTSPLHF.

CDR3 sequence: CASKYRDRAQETQYF. In DNA, the CDR3 is TGCGCCAGCAAGTATCGGGACAGGGCACAAGAGACCCAGTACTTC. This sequence joins TRBV5-1 and TRBJ2-5; the match to TRBD1 covers 9 bases. This CDR3 spans 15 amino acids. Losses at the gene ends were 6 bases for V and 2 bases for J; bases not matched to a gene: 8. Germline-derived CDR1 and CDR2 are SGHRS and YFSETQ.

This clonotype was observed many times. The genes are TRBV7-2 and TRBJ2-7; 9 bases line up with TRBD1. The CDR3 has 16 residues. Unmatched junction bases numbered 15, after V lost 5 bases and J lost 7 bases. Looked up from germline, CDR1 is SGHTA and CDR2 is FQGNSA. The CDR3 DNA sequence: TGTGCCAGCAGCCTTCCCTCCGGGACAGGGACGGGTGAGCAGTACTTC. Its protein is CASSLPSGTGTGEQYF.

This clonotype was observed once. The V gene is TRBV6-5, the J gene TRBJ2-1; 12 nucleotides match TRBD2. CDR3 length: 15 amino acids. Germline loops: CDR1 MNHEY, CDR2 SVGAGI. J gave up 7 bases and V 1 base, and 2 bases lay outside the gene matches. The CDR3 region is CASSYWTSGKNEQFF. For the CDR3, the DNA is TGTGCCAGCAGTTACTGGACTAGCGGGAAGAATGAGCAGTTCTTC.

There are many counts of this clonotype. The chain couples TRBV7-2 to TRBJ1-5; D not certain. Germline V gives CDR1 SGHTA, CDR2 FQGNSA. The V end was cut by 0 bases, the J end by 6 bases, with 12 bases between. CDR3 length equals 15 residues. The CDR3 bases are TGTGCCAGCAGCTTAGCCATCGGTCCGGGTCAGCCCCAGCATTTT. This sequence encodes CASSLAIGPGQPQHF.

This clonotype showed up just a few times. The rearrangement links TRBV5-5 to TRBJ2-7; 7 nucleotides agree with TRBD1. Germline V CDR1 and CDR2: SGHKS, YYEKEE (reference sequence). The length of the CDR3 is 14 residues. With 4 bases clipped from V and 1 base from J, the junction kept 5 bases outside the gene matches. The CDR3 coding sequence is TGTGCCAGCAGCGACTGGGACAGATCCTACGAGCAGTACTTC. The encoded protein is CASSDWDRSYEQYF. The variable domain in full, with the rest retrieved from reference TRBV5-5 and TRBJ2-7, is DAGVTQSPTHLIKTRGQQVTLRCSPISGHKSVSWYQQVLGQGPQFIFQYYEKEERGRGNFPDRFSARQFPNYSSELNVNALLLGDSALYLCASSDWDRSYEQYFGPGTRLTVT.

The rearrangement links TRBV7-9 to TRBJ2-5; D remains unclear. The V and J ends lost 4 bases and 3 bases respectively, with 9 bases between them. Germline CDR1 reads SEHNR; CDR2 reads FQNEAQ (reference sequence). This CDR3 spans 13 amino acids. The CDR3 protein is CASSSNSEETQYF. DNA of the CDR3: TGTGCCAGCAGCTCCAATTCGGAAGAGACCCAGTACTTC.

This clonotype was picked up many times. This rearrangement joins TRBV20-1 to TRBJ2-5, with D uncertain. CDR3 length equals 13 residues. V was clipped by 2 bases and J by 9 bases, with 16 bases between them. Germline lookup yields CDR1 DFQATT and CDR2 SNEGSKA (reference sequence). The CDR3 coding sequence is TGCAGTGCTAGACGCCCCGTATTAGGGCCCCAGTACTTC. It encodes CSARRPVLGPQYF.

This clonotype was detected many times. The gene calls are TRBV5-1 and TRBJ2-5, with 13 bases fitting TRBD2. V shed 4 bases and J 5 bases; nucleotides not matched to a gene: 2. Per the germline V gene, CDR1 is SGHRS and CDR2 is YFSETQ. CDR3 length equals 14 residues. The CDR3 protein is CASSGLAGVETQYF. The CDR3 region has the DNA TGCGCCAGCAGCGGACTAGCGGGAGTGGAGACCCAGTACTTC.

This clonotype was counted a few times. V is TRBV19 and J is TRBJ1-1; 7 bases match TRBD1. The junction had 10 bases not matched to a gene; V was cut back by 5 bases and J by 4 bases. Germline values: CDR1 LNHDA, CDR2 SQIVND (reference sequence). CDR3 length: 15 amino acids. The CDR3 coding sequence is TGTGCCAGTAGTGGCCGTGAACAGGGGAGCACTGAAGCTTTCTTT. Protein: CASSGREQGSTEAFF.

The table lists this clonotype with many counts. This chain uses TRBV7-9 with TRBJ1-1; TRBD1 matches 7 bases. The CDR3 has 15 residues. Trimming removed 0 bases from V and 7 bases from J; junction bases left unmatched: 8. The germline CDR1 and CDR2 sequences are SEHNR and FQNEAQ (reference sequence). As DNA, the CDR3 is TGTGCCAGCAGCTTAGCGACAGGGCGAGCTAATGAAGCTTTCTTT. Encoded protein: CASSLATGRANEAFF.

The chain's CDR3 is CAWSAASTDTQYF. The CDR3 DNA reads TGTGCCTGGAGTGCGGCGAGCACAGATACGCAGTATTTT. The J gene is TRBJ2-3, the V gene TRBV30; D is uncertain. CDR3 length: 13 amino acids. CDR1 is GTSNPN, CDR2 SVGIG, per germline (reference sequence). V shed 1 base and J shed 0 bases, with 5 bases lying between them.

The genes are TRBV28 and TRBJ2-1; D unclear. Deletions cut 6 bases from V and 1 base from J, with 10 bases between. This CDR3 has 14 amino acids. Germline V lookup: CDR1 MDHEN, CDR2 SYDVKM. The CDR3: CASSTGPSYNEQFF. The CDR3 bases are TGTGCCAGCAGCACTGGACCGTCCTACAATGAGCAGTTCTTC.

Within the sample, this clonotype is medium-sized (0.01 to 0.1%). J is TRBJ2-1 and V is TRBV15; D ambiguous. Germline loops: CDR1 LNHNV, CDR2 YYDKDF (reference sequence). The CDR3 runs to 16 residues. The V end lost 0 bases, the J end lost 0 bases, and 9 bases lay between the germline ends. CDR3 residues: CATSRDGSSSYNEQFF. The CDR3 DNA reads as TGTGCCACCAGCAGAGACGGGTCTAGCTCCTACAATGAGCAGTTCTTC.

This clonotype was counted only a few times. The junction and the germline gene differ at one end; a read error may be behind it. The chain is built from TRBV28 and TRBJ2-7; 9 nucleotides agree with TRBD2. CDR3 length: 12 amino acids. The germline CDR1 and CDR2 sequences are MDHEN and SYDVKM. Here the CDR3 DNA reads TGTGCCAGCAGCTCCGGGACTAGCAAGCAGCACTTC. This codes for CASSSGTSKQHF.